This entry describes one T cell receptor (gamma chain). This entry is derived from a study of human gamma delta and Vdelta1 T cells. TCRdb reapplied CATT to the PCR reads. The data hold fewer than 3,000 gamma-chain clones, with roughly 5.2% observed a single time. The germline CDR1 and CDR2 sequences are GITISATS and ISYDGTV (reference sequence). V lost 0 bases to trimming and J lost 7 bases; unmatched junction nucleotides: 3. CDR3 size: 16 residues. J is TRGJP and V is TRGV9. The sample comprised naive CD27+ Vdelta1 gamma-delta T cells from blood. The receptor was derived from a human donor in good health. The DNA of the CDR3 is TGTGCCTTGTGGGAGGTGCGGGAGTTGGGCAAAAAAATCAAGGTATTT. Translating gives CALWEVRELGKKIKVF.